These 19 T cell receptor beta chains came from one sample sequenced in a study of T-cell reconstitution after alpha-beta-depleted transplantation in children. A library of TCRbeta sequences, prepared with unique molecular identifiers, was generated. TCRdb re-called the PCR reads with MiXCR, one entry per CDR3 protein. The repertoire holds roughly 400,000 distinct CDR3 sequences, roughly 20% seen once, with less than 4.5% in the top ten. The source was PBMCs from the stem cell graft donor, collected from the stem cell graft. The origin of the receptors is a human donor who donated a stem cell graft to a child with acute myeloid leukemia.

This rearrangement joins TRBV19 to TRBJ2-1; D is perhaps TRBD2 (6 bases). V shed 7 bases and J shed 1 base, with 14 bases lying between them. The CDR3 sequence is 15 residues long. Germline assignment: CDR1 LNHDA and CDR2 SQIVND (reference sequence). CDR3 residues: CASTTGGWSYNEQFF. The CDR3 nucleotides read TGTGCCAGTACCACCGGGGGTTGGTCCTACAATGAGCAGTTCTTC. Based on the CDR3 plus reference TRBV19 and TRBJ2-1, the full variable domain is DGGITQSPKYLFRKEGQNVTLSCEQNLNHDAMYWYRQDPGQGLRLIYYSQIVNDFQKGDIAEGYSVSREKKESFPLTVTSAQKNPTAFYLCASTTGGWSYNEQFFGPGTRLTVL.

The V gene is TRBV7-9, the J gene TRBJ2-1, with 8 bases lining up with TRBD2. Germline V CDR1 and CDR2: SEHNR, FQNEAQ (reference sequence). The CDR3 length is 16 residues. V lost 1 base and J lost 6; bases outside the gene matches: 8. The CDR3 coding sequence is TGTGCCAGCAGCTTAGTAGGTAGCGGGATTCGCAATGAGCAGTTCTTC. Its translation: CASSLVGSGIRNEQFF.

The chain uses TRBV5-8 and TRBJ2-3, with D tentatively TRBD1 (6 bases). V lost 0 bases to trimming and J lost 3 bases, with 11 bases between them. CDR3 size: 15 residues. The germline gives CDR1 SGHTS, CDR2 YDEGEE. CDR3 DNA: TGTGCCAGCAGCTTGGGCACAGGGAATACAGATACGCAGTATTTT. Translated, it gives CASSLGTGNTDTQYF.

V is TRBV12-5 and J is TRBJ2-1; perhaps TRBD2 as D (6 bases). The V end lost 6 bases, the J end lost 9 bases, and 18 bases lay between the germline ends. This CDR3 is 14 amino acids long. Germline V gene data show CDR1 as LGHNT and CDR2 as FRNRAP. CDR3 in DNA: TGTGCTAGTGGCCCGGGACTGGGGTTTGGTGAGCAGTTCTTC. Translated, it gives CASGPGLGFGEQFF.

J is TRBJ2-7 and V is TRBV20-1; the match to TRBD2 covers 10 bases. Germline V gene data show CDR1 as DFQATT and CDR2 as SNEGSKA (reference sequence). J gave up 6 bases and V 3 bases, and 11 bases lay outside the gene matches. This CDR3 comprises 15 residues. The CDR3 spells CSASLASGSQREQYF. The CDR3 DNA sequence: TGCAGTGCTAGTCTCGCTAGCGGGAGCCAACGCGAGCAGTACTTC.

This clonotype was seen many times. V and J are TRBV6-1 and TRBJ2-7; 12 bases agree with TRBD1. Germline loops: CDR1 MNHNS, CDR2 SASEGT. This CDR3 spans 14 amino acids. V was pared by 8 bases and J by 5 bases, with 7 bases of the junction left unmatched. This chain's CDR3 is CASLRGQGADEQYF. CDR3 nucleotide sequence: TGTGCCAGCTTGAGGGGACAGGGGGCGGACGAGCAGTACTTC.

Written as DNA, the CDR3 is TGTGCCAGCAGTCGGCCGGGGGACATGAACACTGAAGCTTTCTTT. Amino acids: CASSRPGDMNTEAFF. The J gene is TRBJ1-1, the V gene TRBV28; D is perhaps TRBD1 (6 bases). The CDR3 runs 15 residues. Germline V gene data show CDR1 as MDHEN and CDR2 as SYDVKM. V was clipped by 5 bases and J by 0 bases, with 13 bases between them.

This clonotype came up many times. The V gene is TRBV28, the J gene TRBJ2-7; TRBD1 is a possible D gene (5 bases). This CDR3 has 13 residues. CDR1 MDHEN and CDR2 SYDVKM come from the germline V gene. V was shortened by 2 bases and J by 3 bases, with 8 bases between the two germline ends. Written as DNA, the CDR3 is TGTGCCAGCAGTTTAGGGGCCGACTACGAGCAGTACTTC. As protein: CASSLGADYEQYF.

Ten or more counts support this clonotype. The rearrangement joins TRBV10-2 to TRBJ2-1, with 7 bases that match TRBD2. The V gene end was trimmed by 8 bases and the J gene end by 5 bases; junction bases not matched to a gene: 9. The germline gives CDR1 WSHSY, CDR2 SAAADI. The CDR3 length is 14 residues. CDR3 sequence: CASLLREVDNEQFF. The CDR3 DNA is TGCGCCAGCCTTTTACGGGAGGTTGACAATGAGCAGTTCTTC.

This clonotype was detected a few times. The chain employs TRBV27 and TRBJ2-7; D is ambiguous. V lost 6 bases and J lost 1, with 10 bases in between. Germline CDR1 reads MNHEY; CDR2 reads SMNVEV (reference sequence). The CDR3 totals 13 residues. CDR3 sequence (DNA): TGTGCCAGCAGCTTCGGTGAATCCTACGAGCAGTACTTC. It specifies CASSFGESYEQYF.

The rearrangement joins TRBV18 to TRBJ2-1; D is tentatively TRBD1 or TRBD2 (6 bases each). Trimming stripped 4 bases from V and 9 bases from J, with 13 bases between. CDR3 length equals 13 residues. CDR1 is KGHSH and CDR2 is LQKENI in the germline V gene. For the CDR3, the DNA is TGTGCCAGCTCACGGGGGGTACAGGGTGAGCAGTTCTTC. Translated: CASSRGVQGEQFF.

This clonotype was found many times. This chain connects TRBV29-1 to TRBJ2-1; possibly TRBD2 for D (5 bases). V lost 4 bases and J lost 2, with 12 bases in between. Germline V lookup: CDR1 SQVTM, CDR2 ANQGSEA. This CDR3 spans 14 amino acids. The CDR3 region is CSVVAAEAYNEQFF. The DNA of the CDR3 is TGCAGCGTTGTTGCCGCGGAGGCCTACAATGAGCAGTTCTTC.

The rearrangement joins TRBV12-3 or TRBV12-4 to TRBJ2-5; D call uncertain. The V and J ends lost 2 bases and 6 bases respectively, with 7 bases between them. The CDR3 length is 12 residues. This CDR3 reads CASSLIHQTQYF. The CDR3 DNA reads as TGTGCCAGCAGTTTAATTCATCAGACCCAGTACTTC.

The genes are TRBV20-1 and TRBJ2-1; 12 bases fit TRBD2. This CDR3 has 15 amino acids. The V gene end was trimmed by 5 bases and the J gene end by 4 bases; junction bases not matched to a gene: 6. Germline loops: CDR1 DFQATT, CDR2 SNEGSKA (reference sequence). The CDR3 region is CSALGLAGPYNEQFF. CDR3 nucleotide sequence: TGCAGTGCTCTTGGACTAGCGGGGCCGTACAATGAGCAGTTCTTC.

This clonotype was detected only a few times. The chain uses TRBV12-3 or TRBV12-4 and TRBJ2-4, with D uncertain. CDR3 size: 15 residues. V was trimmed by 7 bases and J by 1 base, leaving 14 bases between them. The DNA of the CDR3 is TGTGCCAGCACCAAATTCCAGGAGGCCAAAAACATTCAGTACTTC. Its translation: CASTKFQEAKNIQYF.

V usage is TRBV20-1 and J usage is TRBJ2-1, with 7 bases matching TRBD2. Germline V gene data show CDR1 as DFQATT and CDR2 as SNEGSKA (reference sequence). Trimming took 6 bases from V and 4 from J; bases not matched to a gene: 12. This CDR3 is built from 15 residues. The CDR3 region has the DNA TGCAGTGCCCTGCGGGAGACACCCTCATACAATGAGCAGTTCTTC. The encoded protein is CSALRETPSYNEQFF.

This chain connects TRBV11-2 to TRBJ2-7; weak D call: TRBD2 (5 bases). Germline CDR1 is SGHAT and CDR2 is FQNNGV. V was pared by 2 bases and J by 3 bases, with 8 bases between. The CDR3 consists of 13 residues. CDR3 DNA sequence: TGTGCCAGCAGCTTAACGGACTTCTACGAGCAGTACTTC. It codes for CASSLTDFYEQYF.

This clonotype showed up just a few times. This chain links TRBV24-1 with TRBJ2-5, with 10 positions matching TRBD1. Per germline, CDR1 KGHDR and CDR2 SFDVKD. The trim removed 4 bases at V and 4 bases at J, leaving 8 bases unmatched. The length of the CDR3 is 16 residues. The DNA of the CDR3 is TGTGCCACCAGTGACCAGGACAGGGGGATACGAGAGACCCAGTACTTC. This codes for CATSDQDRGIRETQYF.

The rearrangement joins TRBV7-2 to TRBJ2-3; a possible D gene is TRBD2 (5 bases). The CDR3 spans 16 residues. V was shortened by 5 bases and J by 4 bases, with 19 bases between the two germline ends. Germline lookup yields CDR1 SGHTA and CDR2 FQGNSA. The DNA for the CDR3 is TGTGCCAGCAGCCAGAACGCCCGGGGAATATCAGATACGCAGTATTTT. Amino acids: CASSQNARGISDTQYF. Filled out from reference TRBV7-2 and TRBJ2-3, the complete variable domain reads GAGVSQSPSNKVTEKGKDVELRCDPISGHTALYWYRQSLGQGLEFLIYFQGNSAPDKSGLPSDRFSAERTGGSVSTLTIQRTQQEDSAVYLCASSQNARGISDTQYFGPGTRLTVL.